This is a list of T cell receptor beta chains from one sample in a study of control samples from healthy donors and cancer patients. The protocol was immunoSEQ multiplex PCR, while the TCRdb copy is restricted to in-frame clones and leaves out a portion. The sample includes some 150,000 clones, approximately 94% of them seen just once. Source material: blood. These receptors came from a man between 35 and 55 years old in good health. Each CDR3 is given with its conserved first and last residue. The order of the fields is CDR3 DNA, CDR3 protein, clone size, J gene, D gene, V gene. A D gene is named only where the DNA matches it firmly. Some rows have no size entry. The others give once, few or many, or a class for an expanded clone.

CDR3nt: TGTGCCAGCAGACCTTGGGGGACGGATCAGCCCCAGCATTTT
CDR3aa: CASRPWGTDQPQHF
abundance: -
j_gene: TRBJ1-5
d_gene: -
v_gene: TRBV28

CDR3nt: TGTGCCAGCAGCCAGTCCAAGTATGGGAATCAGCCCCAGCATTTT
CDR3aa: CASSQSKYGNQPQHF
abundance: -
j_gene: TRBJ1-5
d_gene: -
v_gene: TRBV3-1/TRBV3-2

CDR3nt: TGTGCCAGCACCCGACTAGCGGGAGGAAATGAGCAGTTCTTC
CDR3aa: CASTRLAGGNEQFF
abundance: -
j_gene: TRBJ2-1
d_gene: TRBD2
v_gene: TRBV6-6

CDR3nt: TGTGCCAGCAGTTCGATCCGAGGGGGTGGAGAGACCCAGTACTTC
CDR3aa: CASSSIRGGGETQYF
abundance: -
j_gene: TRBJ2-5
d_gene: -
v_gene: TRBV27

CDR3nt: TGTGCCAGCAGTTTAGGCAGGGATGGCTACACCTTC
CDR3aa: CASSLGRDGYTF
abundance: -
j_gene: TRBJ1-2
d_gene: -
v_gene: TRBV12-3/TRBV12-4

CDR3nt: TGTGCCAGCAGCTTCAGACAAGATGGTTTGAACACTGAAGCTTTCTTT
CDR3aa: CASSFRQDGLNTEAFF
abundance: -
j_gene: TRBJ1-1
d_gene: -
v_gene: TRBV13

CDR3nt: TGTGCCAGCAGCCCTGTGGGAGGTTTTGGAAACACCATATATTTT
CDR3aa: CASSPVGGFGNTIYF
abundance: -
j_gene: TRBJ1-3
d_gene: -
v_gene: TRBV3-1/TRBV3-2

CDR3nt: TGTGCCAGCAGCTTGGATCCAGGGAGTCAGCCCCAGCATTTT
CDR3aa: CASSLDPGSQPQHF
abundance: -
j_gene: TRBJ1-5
d_gene: -
v_gene: TRBV5-5

CDR3nt: TGTGCCAGCGGGGGCGCGGGAGCCCGCTCCTACAATGAGCAGTTCTTC
CDR3aa: CASGGAGARSYNEQFF
abundance: -
j_gene: TRBJ2-1
d_gene: -
v_gene: TRBV2

CDR3nt: TGTGCCAGCAGTGTGAACACCGGGGAGCTGTTTTTT
CDR3aa: CASSVNTGELFF
abundance: -
j_gene: TRBJ2-2
d_gene: -
v_gene: TRBV3-1/TRBV3-2

CDR3nt: TGTGCCAGCAGCCAAGATGAGCAGTTCTTC
CDR3aa: CASSQDEQFF
abundance: -
j_gene: TRBJ2-1
d_gene: -
v_gene: TRBV3-1/TRBV3-2

CDR3nt: TGTGCCAGCTCACCACCACTAACAGGTGCCAAAAACATTCAGTACTTC
CDR3aa: CASSPPLTGAKNIQYF
abundance: -
j_gene: TRBJ2-4
d_gene: -
v_gene: TRBV18

CDR3nt: TGTGCCAGCAGTTTTACCAGGGGTACTGAAGCTTTCTTT
CDR3aa: CASSFTRGTEAFF
abundance: -
j_gene: TRBJ1-1
d_gene: -
v_gene: TRBV28

CDR3nt: TGTGCCTGGAGTCCCCCCATTTCAAACAGGGGGACTCTCGAGCAGTACTTC
CDR3aa: CAWSPPISNRGTLEQYF
abundance: -
j_gene: TRBJ2-7
d_gene: TRBD1
v_gene: TRBV30

CDR3nt: TGTGCCAGCAGCCAAGAGGGACAGGTTAATTCACCCCTCCACTTT
CDR3aa: CASSQEGQVNSPLHF
abundance: -
j_gene: TRBJ1-6
d_gene: TRBD1
v_gene: TRBV7-3

CDR3nt: TGTGCCGGAAAGATTCCGGGACAGGCGGGCTACACCTTC
CDR3aa: CAGKIPGQAGYTF
abundance: -
j_gene: TRBJ1-2
d_gene: TRBD1
v_gene: TRBV28

CDR3nt: TGTGCCAGCAGGAACCGGGACCATAATTCACCCCTCCACTTT
CDR3aa: CASRNRDHNSPLHF
abundance: -
j_gene: TRBJ1-6
d_gene: -
v_gene: TRBV7-8

CDR3nt: TGTGCCAGCAGCTCCGGAAACCGGGACTACGAGCAGTACTTC
CDR3aa: CASSSGNRDYEQYF
abundance: -
j_gene: TRBJ2-7
d_gene: -
v_gene: TRBV7-8

CDR3nt: TGCAGCGTTTCAACTAATGAAAAACTGTTTTTT
CDR3aa: CSVSTNEKLFF
abundance: -
j_gene: TRBJ1-4
d_gene: -
v_gene: TRBV29-1

CDR3nt: TGCGCCAGCAGCTTGGAAGGAATGAACACTGAAGCTTTCTTT
CDR3aa: CASSLEGMNTEAFF
abundance: -
j_gene: TRBJ1-1
d_gene: -
v_gene: TRBV5-1

CDR3nt: TGTGCCAGCAGCCAGAGCGACTTCTACGAGCAGTACTTC
CDR3aa: CASSQSDFYEQYF
abundance: -
j_gene: TRBJ2-7
d_gene: -
v_gene: TRBV3-1/TRBV3-2

CDR3nt: TGTGCCAGCAGCACACGGGGACTAGCGGGGCTAAACACCGGGGAGCTGTTTTTT
CDR3aa: CASSTRGLAGLNTGELFF
abundance: -
j_gene: TRBJ2-2
d_gene: TRBD2
v_gene: TRBV6-2/TRBV6-3

CDR3nt: TGCGCCAGCAGCTCGGGGGGACAGGACAATACGCAGTATTTT
CDR3aa: CASSSGGQDNTQYF
abundance: -
j_gene: TRBJ2-3
d_gene: -
v_gene: TRBV5-1

CDR3nt: TGTGCCAGCAGTTTTCCCCTAGGGTATAATTCACCCCTCCACTTT
CDR3aa: CASSFPLGYNSPLHF
abundance: -
j_gene: TRBJ1-6
d_gene: -
v_gene: TRBV28

CDR3nt: TGTGCCAGCAGCCAACCGGGACAGGGGTCCACTGAAGCTTTCTTT
CDR3aa: CASSQPGQGSTEAFF
abundance: -
j_gene: TRBJ1-1
d_gene: TRBD1
v_gene: TRBV3-1/TRBV3-2

CDR3nt: TGTGCCAGCAACCGGGACAGCAACGAGCAGTACTTC
CDR3aa: CASNRDSNEQYF
abundance: -
j_gene: TRBJ2-7
d_gene: TRBD1
v_gene: TRBV12-3/TRBV12-4

CDR3nt: TGTGCCAGCAGCTCCAGGACAGGGAACTATGGCTACACCTTC
CDR3aa: CASSSRTGNYGYTF
abundance: -
j_gene: TRBJ1-2
d_gene: TRBD1
v_gene: TRBV5-4

CDR3nt: TGTGCCAGCAGGGAACGACTGCTGACCTACGAGCAGTACTTC
CDR3aa: CASRERLLTYEQYF
abundance: -
j_gene: TRBJ2-7
d_gene: -
v_gene: TRBV2

CDR3nt: TGTGCCAGCAGCCAAGTATTGGGACCGACGCCCCAGCATTTT
CDR3aa: CASSQVLGPTPQHF
abundance: -
j_gene: TRBJ1-5
d_gene: -
v_gene: TRBV3-1/TRBV3-2

CDR3nt: TGTGCCAGCAGTTTAGCTCGGGTGAGGGATCGGGACACTGAAGCTTTCTTT
CDR3aa: CASSLARVRDRDTEAFF
abundance: once
j_gene: TRBJ1-1
d_gene: -
v_gene: TRBV28

CDR3nt: TGCAGCGTTGAAGATCGCAGGGAGCTGTTTTTT
CDR3aa: CSVEDRRELFF
abundance: -
j_gene: TRBJ2-2
d_gene: -
v_gene: TRBV29-1

CDR3nt: TGTGCCACCCAACCCCTCGGGGGAGGGGAAAACTATGGCTACACCTTC
CDR3aa: CATQPLGGGENYGYTF
abundance: -
j_gene: TRBJ1-2
d_gene: -
v_gene: TRBV10-3

CDR3nt: TGTGCCACCAGTGACCGAGGGGGGTCCTACAATGAGCAGTTCTTC
CDR3aa: CATSDRGGSYNEQFF
abundance: -
j_gene: TRBJ2-1
d_gene: -
v_gene: TRBV24-1

CDR3nt: TGTGCCAGCAGCCCAAGTCTCAGCTCTGGAAACACCATATATTTT
CDR3aa: CASSPSLSSGNTIYF
abundance: -
j_gene: TRBJ1-3
d_gene: -
v_gene: TRBV9

CDR3nt: TGTGCCAGCAGCCATACAGGGGGAGCAATCTACGAGCAGTACTTC
CDR3aa: CASSHTGGAIYEQYF
abundance: once
j_gene: TRBJ2-7
d_gene: TRBD1
v_gene: TRBV7-9

CDR3nt: TGTGCCAGCAGTCCATCGACGGGGGCCTACAATGAGCAGTTCTTC
CDR3aa: CASSPSTGAYNEQFF
abundance: -
j_gene: TRBJ2-1
d_gene: -
v_gene: TRBV27

CDR3nt: TGTGCCAGCAGCCAGGGACAGGGCGACGGCTACACCTTC
CDR3aa: CASSQGQGDGYTF
abundance: -
j_gene: TRBJ1-2
d_gene: TRBD1
v_gene: TRBV4-2

CDR3nt: TGTGCCAGTAGTATAACGGACAGGGAGAATGAGGATCAGCCCCAGCATTTT
CDR3aa: CASSITDRENEDQPQHF
abundance: -
j_gene: TRBJ1-5
d_gene: TRBD1
v_gene: TRBV19

CDR3nt: TGTGCCAGCAGCTCCGGGGAGACCCAGTACTTC
CDR3aa: CASSSGETQYF
abundance: -
j_gene: TRBJ2-5
d_gene: -
v_gene: TRBV5-5

CDR3nt: TGTGCCAGCAGCTTTTTGACCGGAAACGAGCAGTACTTC
CDR3aa: CASSFLTGNEQYF
abundance: -
j_gene: TRBJ2-7
d_gene: -
v_gene: TRBV13

CDR3nt: TGCGCCAGCAGCTTGGGGCGGGACAACTCCTACAATGAGCAGTTCTTC
CDR3aa: CASSLGRDNSYNEQFF
abundance: -
j_gene: TRBJ2-1
d_gene: -
v_gene: TRBV5-1

CDR3nt: TGTGCCAGTAGTATCGATTCTAGCGGGAGGGATGAGCAGTTCTTC
CDR3aa: CASSIDSSGRDEQFF
abundance: -
j_gene: TRBJ2-1
d_gene: TRBD2
v_gene: TRBV19

CDR3nt: TGTGCCAGTAGCTCTATAATTTTCTACGAGCAGTACTTC
CDR3aa: CASSSIIFYEQYF
abundance: -
j_gene: TRBJ2-7
d_gene: -
v_gene: TRBV19

CDR3nt: TGCGCCAGCAGCCTGAAAGTAACGGGAGGAGGAGATACGCAGTATTTT
CDR3aa: CASSLKVTGGGDTQYF
abundance: -
j_gene: TRBJ2-3
d_gene: TRBD2
v_gene: TRBV5-1

CDR3nt: TGTGCCAGAAGCTTCTTACCCCAAAAATGCGCTGAAGCTTTCTTT
CDR3aa: CARSFLPQKCAEAFF
abundance: -
j_gene: TRBJ1-1
d_gene: -
v_gene: TRBV5-3

CDR3nt: TGTGCCAGCAGCCGTTTCGGGACAGGGGTTGAAAAACTGTTTTTT
CDR3aa: CASSRFGTGVEKLFF
abundance: -
j_gene: TRBJ1-4
d_gene: TRBD1
v_gene: TRBV7-2

CDR3nt: TGTGCCAGCAGCACCTACCCGGGACAGGGTTCTTACGAGCAGTACTTC
CDR3aa: CASSTYPGQGSYEQYF
abundance: few
j_gene: TRBJ2-7
d_gene: TRBD1
v_gene: TRBV6-2/TRBV6-3

CDR3nt: TGTGCCAGCAGCGAAAGCGGGACCGGGGCCGGGGAGCTGTTTTTT
CDR3aa: CASSESGTGAGELFF
abundance: -
j_gene: TRBJ2-2
d_gene: TRBD2
v_gene: TRBV9

CDR3nt: TGTGCCAGTACCCCAGGAAACAGTCGGGAGACCCAGTACTTC
CDR3aa: CASTPGNSRETQYF
abundance: -
j_gene: TRBJ2-5
d_gene: -
v_gene: TRBV19

CDR3nt: TGTGCCAGCAGTGAACTAGCGGGGGGGCCAGATACGCAGTATTTT
CDR3aa: CASSELAGGPDTQYF
abundance: many
j_gene: TRBJ2-3
d_gene: TRBD2
v_gene: TRBV6-1

CDR3nt: TGTGCCAGCAGATTGGGGAAGGAAACCTCTACGCATTTT
CDR3aa: CASRLGKETSTHF
abundance: -
j_gene: TRBJ1-5
d_gene: -
v_gene: TRBV6-5

CDR3nt: TGTGCCAGCATCGAGGGCGCAGGCAATCAGCCCCAGCATTTT
CDR3aa: CASIEGAGNQPQHF
abundance: -
j_gene: TRBJ1-5
d_gene: -
v_gene: TRBV6-5